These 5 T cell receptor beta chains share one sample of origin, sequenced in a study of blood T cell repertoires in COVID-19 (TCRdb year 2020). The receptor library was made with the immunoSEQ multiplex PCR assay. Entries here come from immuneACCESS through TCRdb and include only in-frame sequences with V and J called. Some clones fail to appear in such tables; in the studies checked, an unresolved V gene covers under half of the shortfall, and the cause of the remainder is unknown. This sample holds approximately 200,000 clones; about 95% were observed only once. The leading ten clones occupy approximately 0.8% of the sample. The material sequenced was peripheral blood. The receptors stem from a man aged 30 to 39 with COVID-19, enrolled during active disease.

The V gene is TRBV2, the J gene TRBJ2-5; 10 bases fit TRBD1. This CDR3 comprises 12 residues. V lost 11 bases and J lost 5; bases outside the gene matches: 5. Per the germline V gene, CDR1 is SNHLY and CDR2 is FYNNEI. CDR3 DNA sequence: TGTGCCGGGGACAGGGGATCGGAGACCCAGTACTTC. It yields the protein CAGDRGSETQYF.

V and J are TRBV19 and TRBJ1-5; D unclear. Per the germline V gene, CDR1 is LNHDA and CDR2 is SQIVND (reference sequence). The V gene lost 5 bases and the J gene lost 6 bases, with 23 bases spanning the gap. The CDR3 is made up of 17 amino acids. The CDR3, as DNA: TGTGCCAGTAGTTGGACTCTTTACGAAATCGTAGGTCAGCCCCAGCATTTT. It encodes CASSWTLYEIVGQPQHF.

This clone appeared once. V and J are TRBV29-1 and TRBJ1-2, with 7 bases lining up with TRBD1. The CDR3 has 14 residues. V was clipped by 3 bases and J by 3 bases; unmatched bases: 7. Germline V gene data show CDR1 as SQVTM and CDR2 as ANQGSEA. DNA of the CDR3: TGCAGCGTTGATACAGGGGTTAATTACTATGGCTACACCTTC. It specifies CSVDTGVNYYGYTF. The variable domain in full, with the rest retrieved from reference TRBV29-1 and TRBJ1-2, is SAVISQKPSRDICQRGTSLTIQCQVDSQVTMMFWYRQQPGQSLTLIATANQGSEATYESGFVIDKFPISRPNLTFSTLTVSNMSPEDSSIYLCSVDTGVNYYGYTFGSGTRLTVV.

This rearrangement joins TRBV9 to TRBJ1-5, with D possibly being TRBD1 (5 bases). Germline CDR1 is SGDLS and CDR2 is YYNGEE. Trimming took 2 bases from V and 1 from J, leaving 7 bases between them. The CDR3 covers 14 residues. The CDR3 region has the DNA TGTGCCAGCAGCGTGGGGCCGAGCAATCAGCCCCAGCATTTT. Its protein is CASSVGPSNQPQHF. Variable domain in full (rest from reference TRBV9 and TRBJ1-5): DSGVTQTPKHLITATGQRVTLRCSPRSGDLSVYWYQQSLDQGLQFLIQYYNGEERAKGNILERFSAQQFPDLHSELNLSSLELGDSALYFCASSVGPSNQPQHFGDGTRLSIL.

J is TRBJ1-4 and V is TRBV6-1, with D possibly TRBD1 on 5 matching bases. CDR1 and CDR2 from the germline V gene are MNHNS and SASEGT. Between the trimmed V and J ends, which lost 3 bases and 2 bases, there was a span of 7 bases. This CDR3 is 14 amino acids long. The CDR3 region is CASSDRVTNEKLFF. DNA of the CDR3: TGTGCCAGCAGTGACAGGGTCACTAATGAAAAACTGTTTTTT.